This is a list of T cell receptor beta chains from one sample in a study of glioma-infiltrating T cells after dendritic cell vaccination. Generated by immunoSEQ multiplex PCR, the TCRdb table keeps only in-frame clones and is missing some. The sample lists about 99,000 clones; approximately 80% were seen once. The sample here was blood, taken after dendritic cell vaccination. The source of these receptors is a human donor with glioblastoma. The CDR3 runs from the conserved cysteine through the conserved F or W.

>TRBJ1-2|TRBV5-5
CASSLIGVTYGYTF
>TRBJ2-7|TRBV5-1
CASSLEASAHEQYF
>TRBJ2-1|TRBV10-2
CASSETQGTIYNEQFF
>TRBJ2-4|TRBV2
CASGVRDIQYF
>TRBJ2-1|TRBV19
CASTKHRDLEQFF
>TRBJ1-2|TRBV30
CAWSTGEVYTF
>TRBJ2-1|TRBV7-2
CASSLAGGAYNEQFF
>TRBJ2-7|TRBV14
CASSQDSRGFREQYF
>TRBJ2-7|TRBV5-4
CASSFTGSYEQYF
>TRBJ2-1|TRBV29-1
CSCGGGGPSNEQFF
>TRBJ1-5|TRBV6-5
CASSADRGQPQHF
>TRBJ2-5|TRBV11-2
CASSLGGLAGLQETQYF
>TRBJ2-5|TRBV5-1
CASSLGAGSKGETQYF
>TRBJ1-5|TRBV19
CASSIGRYQPQHF
>TRBJ2-2|TRBV5-6
CASSPLDTGELFF
>TRBJ2-4|TRBV7-6
CASSQLGRDRVAKNIQYF
>TRBJ1-5|TRBV30
CAWSSGSVLGQPQHF
>TRBJ2-5|TRBV15
CATSRDNYQTQYF
>TRBJ2-7|TRBV5-4
CASSGGGSSYEQYF
>TRBJ2-5|TRBV15
CATSRGGGRDETQYF
>TRBJ1-4|TRBV5-4
CASSQGPTNEKLFF
>TRBJ1-1|TRBV6-5
CASMTGWSQSTEAFF
>TRBJ1-6|TRBV7-9
CASSPPRTASYNSPLHF
>TRBJ2-3|TRBV18
CASSPPSLAGGTDTQYF
>TRBJ2-7|TRBV27
CASSFSGSYPYEQYF
>TRBJ2-2|TRBV2
CASRTGGRNWGELFF
>TRBJ2-1|TRBV6-6
CASSYVPEAHNEQFF
>TRBJ1-1|TRBV11-3
CASSSPDRVGTEAFF
>TRBJ1-6|TRBV14
CATLKAGQSSYNSPLHF
>NA|TRBV2
CASSEDPPGYRGRYEQYF
>TRBJ2-3|TRBV4-1
CASSQEWASGADTQYF
>TRBJ2-3|TRBV7-2
CASSWNRDTQYF
>TRBJ1-5|TRBV2
CASKAPGQSNQPQHF
>TRBJ1-4|TRBV2
CATRQGVEKLFF
>TRBJ1-4|TRBV2
CASGQGEDEKLFF
>TRBJ2-7|TRBV28
CASSLPGLEGFYEQYF
>TRBJ2-4|TRBV29-1
CSGRQGAKNIQYF
>TRBJ1-5|TRBV2
CASSPLSNNQPQHF
>TRBJ2-1|TRBV5-1
CASSFGGKYNEQFF
>TRBJ1-2|TRBV29-1
CSVEEGQNGYTF
>TRBJ1-2|TRBV29-1
CSGGQGVDYGYTF